This entry is about one TCR beta chain. The clone's antigen remains unknown. Per-base quality was not reported, and no clone a single base away is much larger than it. Library creation used PCR. The sequencer listed for this sample is Illumina HiSeq 2500. Molecular barcoding was employed in the preparation of TCR libraries, with unique molecular identifiers being used to normalize TCRbeta repertoire quantification. The raw public reads went through TCRdb reprocessing: fastp at Q25, MiXCR clone calling, in-frame beta chains kept. Duplicate CDR3 protein sequences are folded into a single record with the most common DNA and genes. The sample records roughly 500,000 distinct CDR3 sequences, 18% of which are singletons. Clones ranked in the top ten supply 2.5% to 3.5% of the sample. The sample is drawn from a study of T-cell reconstitution after alpha-beta-depleted transplantation in children (TCRdb year 2016). The study in broad terms: T-cell immune reconstitution after TCRalphabeta/CD19-depleted allogeneic hematopoietic cell transplantation in children was quantitatively tracked in the study by means of TCR repertoire profiling.

The sample consisted of PBMCs from the stem cell graft donor, taken from the stem cell graft. This clonotype was obtained from a human donor who donated a stem cell graft to a child with acute lymphoblastic leukemia.

CDR3 reads: CASSPYTGGGEAFF. The DNA reads as follows: TGCGCCAGCAGCCCTTACACAGGGGGAGGTGAAGCTTTCTTT. The chain joins TRBV5-1 to TRBJ1-1; the junction holds 8 bases that match TRBD1. Taken from the germline V gene, the CDR1 and CDR2 loops are SGHRS and YFSETQ. Trimmed from V: 4 bases; trimmed from J: 7 bases; junction bases lacking a gene match: 9. There are 14 amino acids in the CDR3, from cysteine to phenylalanine inclusive. Left in the record is the CDR3 DNA by itself, 42 bases read in frame from the first base.